Presented here are 13 T cell receptor beta chains from one specimen sequenced in a study of T cells in Graves' hyperthyroidism and ophthalmopathy. Amplification yielded TCR beta CDR3 regions, with RNA transcripts as the source. HTBI primers drove first-round RT-PCR of the TCR CDR3. A single record per CDR3 protein comes from TCRdb applying MiXCR to the multiplex PCR reads. The sample holds roughly 630,000 distinct CDR3 sequences, around 14% seen once. The sample comprised blood. Receptor source: a woman in her twenties or thirties with Graves' hyperthyroidism.

The table lists this clonotype with many counts. The J gene is TRBJ2-2, the V gene TRBV29-1; TRBD2 aligns across 11 bases. CDR3 length equals 14 residues. Trimming cost V 7 bases and J 5 bases; bases outside gene matches: 6. Germline V gives CDR1 SQVTM, CDR2 ANQGSEA. CDR3 nucleotides: TGCAGCGGGCTGGGGACTAGCGGAACCGGGGAGCTGTTTTTT. This translates into CSGLGTSGTGELFF.

This clonotype has just a few counts. V usage is TRBV15 and J usage is TRBJ2-2; 8 bases are a match to TRBD2. Germline CDR1 reads LNHNV; CDR2 reads YYDKDF (reference sequence). CDR3 length: 16 amino acids. The J segment lost 6 bases and the V segment lost 1 base, leaving 7 bases of the junction unmatched. CDR3: CATSRVGAGGPGELFF. The CDR3, as DNA: TGTGCCACCAGCAGAGTGGGCGCGGGAGGTCCCGGGGAGCTGTTTTTT.

This clonotype has at least ten counts. The rearrangement uses TRBV29-1 and TRBJ1-1, with D perhaps matching TRBD1 (5 bases). The germline gives CDR1 SQVTM, CDR2 ANQGSEA. Deletions cut 1 base from V and 8 bases from J, with 14 bases between. This CDR3 comprises 13 residues. CDR3 in DNA: TGCAGCGTTGAAGTTCGGGGCCTCGTCGAAGCTTTCTTT. Protein sequence: CSVEVRGLVEAFF. Based on the CDR3 plus reference TRBV29-1 and TRBJ1-1, the full variable domain is SAVISQKPSRDICQRGTSLTIQCQVDSQVTMMFWYRQQPGQSLTLIATANQGSEATYESGFVIDKFPISRPNLTFSTLTVSNMSPEDSSIYLCSVEVRGLVEAFFGQGTRLTVV.

This clonotype was seen many times. This chain joins TRBV4-2 and TRBJ2-3; no firm D call. This CDR3 is built from 17 residues. V gave up 2 bases and J gave up 4 bases, with 19 bases separating them. Germline V gene sequence: CDR1 LGHNA, CDR2 YNFKEQ. This CDR3 reads CASSQFSSVQVADTQYF. CDR3 nucleotide sequence: TGTGCCAGCAGCCAATTCTCAAGCGTTCAAGTGGCAGATACGCAGTATTTT.

The chain carries TRBV19 and TRBJ2-1; 7 nucleotides align to TRBD2. The CDR3 length is 15 residues. Germline lookup yields CDR1 LNHDA and CDR2 SQIVND (reference sequence). Losses at the gene ends were 8 bases for V and 5 bases for J; bases not matched to a gene: 12. CDR3 in amino acids: CASQQPASGNNEQFF. DNA for the CDR3: TGTGCCAGTCAACAACCGGCTAGCGGAAACAATGAGCAGTTCTTC.

The count of this clonotype is one. Being one base from a much bigger clone, this may be a read error. The chain joins TRBV28 to TRBJ1-6; D call uncertain. The CDR3 extends over 11 amino acids. Germline V gives CDR1 MDHEN, CDR2 SYDVKM. The V end lost 3 bases, the J end lost 8 bases, and 2 bases lay between the germline ends. In DNA form, the CDR3 reads TGTGCCAGCAGTTTCGATTCACCCCTCCACTTT. Translating it yields CASSFDSPLHF.

The V and J genes are TRBV9 and TRBJ2-4, with D possibly TRBD2 on 6 matching bases. The V end was cut by 4 bases, the J end by 7 bases, with 15 bases between. Germline CDR1 and CDR2: SGDLS and YYNGEE. The CDR3 is 14 amino acids. The CDR3 sequence is CASSPPGGTNIQYF. The CDR3 DNA follows: TGTGCCAGCAGCCCACCCGGAGGGACTAACATTCAGTACTTC.

The gene calls are TRBV2 and TRBJ2-7; D not resolved. The CDR3 contains 12 residues. V gave up 3 bases and J gave up 6 bases, with 9 bases separating them. CDR1 SNHLY and CDR2 FYNNEI come from the germline V gene. The CDR3 region is CASSDQTPEQYF. The CDR3 DNA follows: TGTGCCAGCAGTGATCAAACGCCCGAGCAGTACTTC.

V gene TRBV2 combines with J gene TRBJ2-7; D is undetermined. Looked up from germline, CDR1 is SNHLY and CDR2 is FYNNEI. The CDR3 is 11 residues long. Trimming removed 7 bases at V and 5 bases at J, with 9 bases between. The CDR3 loop is CASTRLDEQYF. The CDR3 DNA reads TGTGCCAGCACCAGACTGGACGAGCAGTACTTC.

This clonotype was found a few times. The V and J genes are TRBV7-2 and TRBJ2-5; D might be TRBD1 or TRBD2, each matching 5 bases. CDR3 length equals 11 residues. CDR1 is SGHTA and CDR2 is FQGNSA in the germline V gene. The V and J ends lost 7 bases and 4 bases respectively, with 7 bases between them. The CDR3: CASTRGETQYF. The CDR3 DNA is TGTGCCAGCACGAGGGGAGAGACCCAGTACTTC.

This chain joins TRBV6-2 or TRBV6-3 and TRBJ1-5; a possible D gene is TRBD1 (5 bases). V gave up 5 bases and J gave up 7 bases, with 12 bases separating them. The germline V gene encodes CDR1 MNHEY and CDR2 SVGEGT. This CDR3 contains 13 residues. This CDR3 is CASSTGAGQPQHF. In DNA form, the CDR3 reads TGTGCCAGCAGTACAGGTGCTGGGCAGCCCCAGCATTTT.

The chain combines TRBV27 with TRBJ2-1; D remains unclear. In germline, CDR1 is MNHEY, CDR2 SMNVEV (reference sequence). This CDR3 is 11 amino acids long. Between the trimmed V and J ends, which lost 6 bases and 5 bases, there was a span of 5 bases. The CDR3 reads CASRTHNEQFF. CDR3 nucleotide sequence: TGTGCCAGCAGGACCCACAATGAGCAGTTCTTC.

The genes are TRBV6-1 and TRBJ1-1; D is unresolved. This CDR3 has 17 residues. Trimming stripped 6 bases from V and 1 base from J, with 21 bases between. In germline, CDR1 is MNHNS, CDR2 SASEGT. CDR3: CASRTRTGALGNTEAFF. The CDR3 DNA sequence: TGTGCCAGCAGGACGCGGACGGGCGCCCTGGGGAACACTGAAGCTTTCTTT.